This record looks at one TCR beta chain sequence and its context. Its cognate antigen is unknown. One entry per CDR3 protein results from TCRdb running MiXCR on the RACE reads. The sample includes some 350,000 distinct CDR3 sequences, about 6% of them seen just once. The data are from a study of human T cells and chemical hapten exposure. Study-wide background: Across the whole study, which lasted 20 to 30 weeks, patients were given diphenylcyclopropenone on the scalp once a week. Alopecia areata, totalis or universalis affected patients who were mostly female.

Time point specified: patch test 2, 6 weeks after DPC sensitization. As to treatment: therapeutic diphenylcyclopropenone sensitization with weekly scalp DPC. Study-wide results and limits: Versus controls, significantly more large CDR3 similarity clusters arose from expanded TCRs.

Germline V CDR1 and CDR2: SGHRS, YFSETQ. V lost 4 bases to trimming and J lost 6 bases, with 13 bases between them. The CDR3 consists of 13 residues. J is TRBJ1-1 and V is TRBV5-1; unclear D gene. The specimen was whole blood, collected in connection with sensitization to the hapten diphenylcyclopropenone (DPC). This TCR came from a woman under 30 with alopecia areata. Some clones in this sample may be carry-over from other donors' samples. Written as DNA, the CDR3 is TGCGCCAGCAGCCATCCCGCCACCCCTGAAGCTTTCTTT. It specifies CASSHPATPEAFF.